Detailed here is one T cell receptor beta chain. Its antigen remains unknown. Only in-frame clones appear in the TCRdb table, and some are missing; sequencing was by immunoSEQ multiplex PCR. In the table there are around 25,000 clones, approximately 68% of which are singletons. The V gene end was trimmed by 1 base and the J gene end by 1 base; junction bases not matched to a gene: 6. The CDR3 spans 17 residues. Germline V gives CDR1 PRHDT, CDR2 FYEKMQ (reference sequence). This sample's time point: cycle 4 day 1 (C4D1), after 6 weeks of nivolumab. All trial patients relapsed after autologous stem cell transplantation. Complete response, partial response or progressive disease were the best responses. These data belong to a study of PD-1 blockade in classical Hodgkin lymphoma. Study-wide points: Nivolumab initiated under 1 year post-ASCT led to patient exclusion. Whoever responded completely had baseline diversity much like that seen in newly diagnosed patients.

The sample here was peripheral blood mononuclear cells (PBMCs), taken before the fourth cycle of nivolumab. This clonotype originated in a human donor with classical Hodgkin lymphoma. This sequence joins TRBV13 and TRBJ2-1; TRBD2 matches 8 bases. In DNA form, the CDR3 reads TGTGCCAGCAGCTTAGCGGCTAGCGGGTATTCCTACAATGAGCAGTTCTTC. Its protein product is CASSLAASGYSYNEQFF.